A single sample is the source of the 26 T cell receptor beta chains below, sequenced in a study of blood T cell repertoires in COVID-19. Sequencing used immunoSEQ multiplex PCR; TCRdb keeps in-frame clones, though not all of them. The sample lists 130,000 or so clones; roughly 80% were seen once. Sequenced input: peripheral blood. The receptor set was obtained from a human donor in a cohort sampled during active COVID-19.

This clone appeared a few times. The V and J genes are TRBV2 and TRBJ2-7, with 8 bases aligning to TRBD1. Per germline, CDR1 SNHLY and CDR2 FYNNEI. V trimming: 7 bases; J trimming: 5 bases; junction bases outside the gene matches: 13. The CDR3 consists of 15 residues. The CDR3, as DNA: TGTGCCAGCAACGTTATCGGTACAGGGGGAGACGAGCAGTACTTC. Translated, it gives CASNVIGTGGDEQYF. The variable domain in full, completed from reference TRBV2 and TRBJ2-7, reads EPEVTQTPSHQVTQMGQEVILRCVPISNHLYFYWYRQILGQKVEFLVSFYNNEISEKSEIFDDQFSVERPDGSNFTLKIRSTKLEDSAMYFCASNVIGTGGDEQYFGPGTRLTVT.

The DNA for the CDR3 is TGTGCCAGCAGCTTGGATGTGGGCAACTATGGCTACACCTTC. Its protein product is CASSLDVGNYGYTF. This sequence joins TRBV5-5 and TRBJ1-2; the D is unclear. Germline loops: CDR1 SGHKS, CDR2 YYEKEE (reference sequence). Trimming shortened V by 0 bases and J by 2 bases, and 8 bases separated the two germline ends. The CDR3 sequence is 14 residues long.

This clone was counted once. CDR3 in DNA: TGTGCCAGCAGCTTAGCCTCACAGGGGGCTAATGAAGCTTTCTTT. Amino acids: CASSLASQGANEAFF. This chain joins TRBV7-9 and TRBJ1-1; 9 positions agree with TRBD1. The junction had 6 bases not matched to a gene; V was cut back by 0 bases and J by 7 bases. Per germline, CDR1 SEHNR and CDR2 FQNEAQ (reference sequence). The CDR3 consists of 15 residues.

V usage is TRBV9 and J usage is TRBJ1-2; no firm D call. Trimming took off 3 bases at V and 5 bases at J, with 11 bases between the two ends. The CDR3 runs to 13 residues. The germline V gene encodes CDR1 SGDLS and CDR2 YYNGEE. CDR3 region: CASSAPGGYGYTF. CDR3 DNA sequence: TGTGCCAGCAGCGCCCCAGGAGGATATGGCTACACCTTC.

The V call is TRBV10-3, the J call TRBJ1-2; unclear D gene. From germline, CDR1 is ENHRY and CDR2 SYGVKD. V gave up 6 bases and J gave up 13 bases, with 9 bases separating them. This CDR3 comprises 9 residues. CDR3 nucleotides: TGTGCCATCAGGATGGTCGGCACCTTC. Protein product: CAIRMVGTF.

The CDR3 sequence: CASSFLGQGRNYGYTF. For the CDR3, the DNA is TGTGCCAGCAGTTTCCTTGGACAGGGGCGAAACTATGGCTACACCTTC. This chain uses TRBV27 with TRBJ1-2, with 9 bases matching TRBD1. With V trimmed by 3 bases and J by 2 bases, 7 bases remained unmatched. Looked up from germline, CDR1 is MNHEY and CDR2 is SMNVEV (reference sequence). The CDR3 spans 16 residues.

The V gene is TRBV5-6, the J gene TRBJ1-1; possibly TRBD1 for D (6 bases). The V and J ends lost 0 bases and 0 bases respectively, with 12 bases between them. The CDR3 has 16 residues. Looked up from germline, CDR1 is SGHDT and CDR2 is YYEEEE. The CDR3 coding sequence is TGTGCCAGCAGCTTGGCCATCGGGGGGCTGAACACTGAAGCTTTCTTT. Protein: CASSLAIGGLNTEAFF.

The CDR3 spells CASSLGASGITDTQYF. The DNA for the CDR3 is TGTGCCAGCAGCTTAGGTGCTAGCGGGATAACAGATACGCAGTATTTT. The chain joins TRBV7-2 to TRBJ2-3; the match to TRBD2 covers 9 bases. The junction had 5 bases not matched to a gene; V was cut back by 1 base and J by 3 bases. The CDR3 sequence is 16 residues long. Per the germline V gene, CDR1 is SGHTA and CDR2 is FQGNSA.

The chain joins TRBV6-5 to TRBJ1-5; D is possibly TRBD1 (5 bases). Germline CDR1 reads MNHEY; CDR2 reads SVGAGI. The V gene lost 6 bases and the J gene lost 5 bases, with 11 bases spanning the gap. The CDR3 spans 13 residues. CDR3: CASSGATDQPQHF. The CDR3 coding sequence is TGTGCCAGCAGCGGTGCGACAGATCAGCCCCAGCATTTT.

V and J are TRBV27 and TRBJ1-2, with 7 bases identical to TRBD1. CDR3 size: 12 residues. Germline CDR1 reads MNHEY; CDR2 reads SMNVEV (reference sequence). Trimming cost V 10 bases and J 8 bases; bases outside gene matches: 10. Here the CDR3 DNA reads TGTGCCACCCGAACAGGGGCGGACGGCTACACCTTC. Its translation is CATRTGADGYTF.

The CDR3 DNA follows: TGTGCCAGCACCAGGAACAATGAGCAGTTCTTC. It yields the protein CASTRNNEQFF. V and J are TRBV5-4 and TRBJ2-1; D is uncertain. Germline V gives CDR1 SGHNT, CDR2 YYREEE (reference sequence). The CDR3 is made up of 11 amino acids. The germline V and J ends were trimmed by 6 bases and 5 bases, with 6 bases remaining between them.

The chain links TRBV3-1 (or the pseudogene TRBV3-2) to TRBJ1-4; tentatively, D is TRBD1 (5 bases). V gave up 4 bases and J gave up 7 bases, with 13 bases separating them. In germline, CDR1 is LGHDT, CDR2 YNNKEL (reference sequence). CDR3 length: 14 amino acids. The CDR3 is CASSRGHKAEKLFF. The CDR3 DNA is TGTGCCAGCAGCCGAGGACATAAAGCTGAAAAACTGTTTTTT.

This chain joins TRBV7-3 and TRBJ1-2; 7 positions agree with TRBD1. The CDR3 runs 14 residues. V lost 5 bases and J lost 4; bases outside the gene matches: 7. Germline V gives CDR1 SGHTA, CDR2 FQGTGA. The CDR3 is CASSPTGAGYGYTF. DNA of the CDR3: TGTGCCAGCAGCCCTACAGGGGCGGGCTATGGCTACACCTTC.

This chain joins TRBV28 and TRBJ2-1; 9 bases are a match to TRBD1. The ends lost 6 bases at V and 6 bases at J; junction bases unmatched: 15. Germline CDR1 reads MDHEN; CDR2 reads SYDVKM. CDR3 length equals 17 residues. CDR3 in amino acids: CASRSDTGTGTTNEQFF. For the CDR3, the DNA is TGTGCCAGCAGATCTGATACCGGGACAGGGACGACCAATGAGCAGTTCTTC.

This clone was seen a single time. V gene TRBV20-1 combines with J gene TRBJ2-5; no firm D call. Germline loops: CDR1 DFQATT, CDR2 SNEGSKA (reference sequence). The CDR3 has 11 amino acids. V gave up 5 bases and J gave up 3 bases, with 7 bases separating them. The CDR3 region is CSASPKETQYF. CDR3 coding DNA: TGCAGTGCTTCCCCAAAAGAGACCCAGTACTTC.

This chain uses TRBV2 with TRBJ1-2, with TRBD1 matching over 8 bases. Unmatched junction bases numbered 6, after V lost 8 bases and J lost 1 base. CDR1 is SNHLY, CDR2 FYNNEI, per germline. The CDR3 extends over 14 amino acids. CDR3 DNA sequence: TGTGCCAGCTACTCAGGGGGCTATAACTATGGCTACACCTTC. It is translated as CASYSGGYNYGYTF.

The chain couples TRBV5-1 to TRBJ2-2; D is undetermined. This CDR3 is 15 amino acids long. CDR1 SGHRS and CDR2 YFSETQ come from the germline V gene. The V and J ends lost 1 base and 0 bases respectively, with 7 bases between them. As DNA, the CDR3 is TGCGCCAGCAGCTTGATCCCAGCGAACACCGGGGAGCTGTTTTTT. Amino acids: CASSLIPANTGELFF.

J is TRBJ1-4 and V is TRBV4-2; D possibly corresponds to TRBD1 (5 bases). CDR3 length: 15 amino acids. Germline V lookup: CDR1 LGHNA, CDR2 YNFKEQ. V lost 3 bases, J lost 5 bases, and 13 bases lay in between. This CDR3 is CASSHVRDSNEKLFF. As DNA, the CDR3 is TGTGCCAGCAGCCACGTCCGGGACTCCAATGAAAAACTGTTTTTT.

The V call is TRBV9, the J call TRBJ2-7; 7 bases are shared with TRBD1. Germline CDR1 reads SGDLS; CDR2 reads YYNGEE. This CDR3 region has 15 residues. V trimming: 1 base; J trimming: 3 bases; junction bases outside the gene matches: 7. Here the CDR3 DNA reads TGTGCCAGCAGCGTAACGGCACAGGGGAGCTACGAGCAGTACTTC. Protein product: CASSVTAQGSYEQYF.

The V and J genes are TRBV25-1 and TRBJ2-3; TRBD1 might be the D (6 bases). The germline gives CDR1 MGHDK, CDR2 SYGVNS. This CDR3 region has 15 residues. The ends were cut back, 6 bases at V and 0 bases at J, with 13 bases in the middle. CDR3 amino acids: CASREGQTSTDTQYF. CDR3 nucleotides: TGTGCCAGCAGGGAAGGACAGACCAGCACAGATACGCAGTATTTT.

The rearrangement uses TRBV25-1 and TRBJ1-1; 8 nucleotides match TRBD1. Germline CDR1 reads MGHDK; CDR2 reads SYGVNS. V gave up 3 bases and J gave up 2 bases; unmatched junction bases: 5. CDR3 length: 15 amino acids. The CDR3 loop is CASSDRTGSNTEAFF. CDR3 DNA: TGTGCCAGCAGTGACCGGACAGGGAGTAACACTGAAGCTTTCTTT.

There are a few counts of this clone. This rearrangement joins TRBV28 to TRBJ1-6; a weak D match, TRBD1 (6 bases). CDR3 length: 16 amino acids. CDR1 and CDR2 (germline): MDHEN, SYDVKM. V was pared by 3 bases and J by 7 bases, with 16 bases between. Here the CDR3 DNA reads TGTGCCAGCAGTTTCCAGGGGCCGGGGGGGAATTCACCCCTCCACTTT. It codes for CASSFQGPGGNSPLHF.

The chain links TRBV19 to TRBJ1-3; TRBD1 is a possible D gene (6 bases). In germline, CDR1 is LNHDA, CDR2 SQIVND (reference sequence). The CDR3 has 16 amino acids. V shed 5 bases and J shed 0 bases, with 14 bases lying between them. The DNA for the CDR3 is TGTGCCAGTAGTTTCGTCCAGGGGACCTCTGGAAACACCATATATTTT. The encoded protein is CASSFVQGTSGNTIYF. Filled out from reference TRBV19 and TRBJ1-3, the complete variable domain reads DGGITQSPKYLFRKEGQNVTLSCEQNLNHDAMYWYRQDPGQGLRLIYYSQIVNDFQKGDIAEGYSVSREKKESFPLTVTSAQKNPTAFYLCASSFVQGTSGNTIYFGEGSWLTVV.

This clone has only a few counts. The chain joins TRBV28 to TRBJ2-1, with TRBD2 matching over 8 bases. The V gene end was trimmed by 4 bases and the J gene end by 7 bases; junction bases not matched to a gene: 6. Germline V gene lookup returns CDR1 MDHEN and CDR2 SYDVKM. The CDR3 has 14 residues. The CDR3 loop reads CASSSSGSENEQFF. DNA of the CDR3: TGTGCCAGCAGTTCCAGCGGGAGTGAGAATGAGCAGTTCTTC.

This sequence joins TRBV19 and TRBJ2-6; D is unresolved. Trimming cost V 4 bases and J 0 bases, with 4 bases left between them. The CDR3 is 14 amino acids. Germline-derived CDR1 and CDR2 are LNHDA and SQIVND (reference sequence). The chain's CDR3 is CASSTVSGANVLTF. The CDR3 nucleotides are TGTGCCAGTAGTACAGTCTCTGGGGCCAACGTCCTGACTTTC.

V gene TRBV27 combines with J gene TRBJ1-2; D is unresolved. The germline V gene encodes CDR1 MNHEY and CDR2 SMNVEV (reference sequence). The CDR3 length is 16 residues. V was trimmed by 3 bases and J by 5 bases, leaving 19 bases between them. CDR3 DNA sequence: TGTGCCAGCAGTTTGAAGGCCCGACTCGCTCGTTATGGCTACACCTTC. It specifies CASSLKARLARYGYTF.